This is a list of T cell receptor beta chains from one sample in a study of blood T cell repertoires in COVID-19. The method was immunoSEQ multiplex PCR; TCRdb's version includes in-frame clones alone and lacks a portion of them. The repertoire holds 300,000 to 450,000 clones, more than 70% seen once, with 1.3% in the top ten. Material for sequencing was PBMCs or T cells enriched from blood (not recorded which). The receptors derive from a man aged 30 to 39 who had recovered from COVID-19. Both conserved end residues are part of each CDR3. D genes are given only for firm matches. Some rows have no size entry. The others give once, few or many, or a class for an expanded clone.

CDR3nt	CDR3aa	d_gene	j_gene	v_gene	abundance
TGCGCCAGCAGCCAAGATATGGGAGCGGGGGGATCCTACAATGAGCAGTTCTTC	CASSQDMGAGGSYNEQFF	TRBD2	TRBJ2-1	TRBV4-1	-
TGCGCCAGCAGCCAAGAGGGGAGGGGTGTGGGTGAAGCTTTCTTT	CASSQEGRGVGEAFF	-	TRBJ1-1	TRBV4-1	once
TGTGCCAGCAGCGTAGGGGGACAGGGGATCACTGAAGCTTTCTTT	CASSVGGQGITEAFF	TRBD1	TRBJ1-1	TRBV9	-
TGTGCCAGCAGGGGAGACCTCTACGAGCAGTACTTC	CASRGDLYEQYF	-	TRBJ2-7	TRBV7-8	-
TGCGCCAGCAGGCAAGGAGGGAAAGCTTTCTTT	CASRQGGKAFF	-	TRBJ1-1	TRBV10-2	-
TGTGCCAGCAGCTCTTCACTGGCCTACGAGCAGTACTTC	CASSSSLAYEQYF	-	TRBJ2-7	TRBV7-6	once
TGTGCCAGCTCACTTAAGACAGGCGCCGGTGAAGCTTTCTTT	CASSLKTGAGEAFF	-	TRBJ1-1	TRBV18	-
TGTGCCAGCAGCCAGGTTGGGGCGTTACCCTATGGCTACACCTTC	CASSQVGALPYGYTF	-	TRBJ1-2	TRBV14	-
TGTGCCACCAGTGACGCGGACAGAAACGAGCCCCAGCATTTT	CATSDADRNEPQHF	-	TRBJ1-5	TRBV24-1	-
TGTGCCTGGAGTGCCGGGACAGGGTACCTTGATGGCTACACCTTC	CAWSAGTGYLDGYTF	TRBD1	TRBJ1-2	TRBV30	-
TGTGCCAGCAAAGAAGAGGATCAGCCCCAGCATTTT	CASKEEDQPQHF	-	TRBJ1-5	TRBV2	-
TGTGCCTGGAGTTTCCTGATGGGCAGGGGGCCGGTCGAGCAGTACTTC	CAWSFLMGRGPVEQYF	TRBD1	TRBJ2-7	TRBV30	-
TGTGCCAGCAGCTTACATACTACCGGGGAGCTGTTTTTT	CASSLHTTGELFF	-	TRBJ2-2	TRBV7-2	-
TGTGCCAGCAGCTTTAGTCAGCAGCGGCTCCACTTT	CASSFSQQRLHF	-	TRBJ1-6	TRBV7-2	-
TGTGCCTGGGGGGAGAGGGAGCTGTTTTTT	CAWGERELFF	-	TRBJ2-2	TRBV30	once
TGTGCCAGCAGTTACCTAGCAGGGGCTGGAAACACCATATATTTT	CASSYLAGAGNTIYF	-	TRBJ1-3	TRBV6-5	once
TGTGCCAGCAGTTACTCTACCGGGACAGGGGGCGACGAGCAGTACTTC	CASSYSTGTGGDEQYF	TRBD1	TRBJ2-7	TRBV6-5	-
TGTGCCAGCTCACCGCAGGGATCTGGGGCCAACGTCCTGACTTTC	CASSPQGSGANVLTF	-	TRBJ2-6	TRBV18	-
TGTGCCAGCAAGGGACAGGGAATGCATGAAAAACTGTTTTTT	CASKGQGMHEKLFF	TRBD1	TRBJ1-4	TRBV28	-
TGTGCCACCTCTGCGGAGGGGAGGACCGGGGAGCTGTTTTTT	CATSAEGRTGELFF	-	TRBJ2-2	TRBV15	-
TGTGCCAGCAGGGGGCAGACAAATTACAATGAGCAGTTCTTC	CASRGQTNYNEQFF	-	TRBJ2-1	TRBV6-5	-
TGTGCCAGCAGACTGGGGGGGGCTGGAAACACCATATATTTT	CASRLGGAGNTIYF	-	TRBJ1-3	TRBV6-5	-
TGCGCCAGCAGCTTCGGGCAGGGGCACACTGAAGCTTTCTTT	CASSFGQGHTEAFF	-	TRBJ1-1	TRBV5-1	-
TGTGCCAGTAGTACCCCCCAGTCGACAGGCTATAATAGGCCCCAGCATTTT	CASSTPQSTGYNRPQHF	-	TRBJ1-5	TRBV19	-